This T cell receptor (beta chain) comes out of a study of T cells in Graves' hyperthyroidism and ophthalmopathy. Study-level findings and limits: Before onset, by a median of approximately 5.9 months, the model predicted ophthalmopathy.

When ophthalmopathy did not progress within 18 months, Graves' hyperthyroidism was considered stable. Diagnoses were made from clinical symptoms, serum measures (thyroxine and TRAb), thyroid ultrasound and orbital computed tomography. This clonotype was counted only a few times. Its antigen is unidentified. Authors of the study amplified TCR beta CDR3 regions from RNA transcripts. TCR CDR3 underwent first-round RT-PCR with the HTBI primer set. TCRdb used MiXCR to reprocess the multiplex PCR reads, holding one entry per CDR3 protein. Of around 190,000 distinct CDR3 sequences in the sample, roughly a sixth are singletons; the top ten hold over 45%. This CDR3 region has 13 residues. Germline values: CDR1 MNHEY, CDR2 SMNVEV (reference sequence). V lost 1 base and J 6 bases, leaving 9 bases between the germline ends.

This sequence was found in a woman in her 50s with Graves' hyperthyroidism. Material for sequencing was blood. The chain is built from TRBV27 and TRBJ1-2; D may be TRBD1 (6 bases). The CDR3 DNA reads as TGTGCCAGCAGTTTATTGGGGGCTCATGGCTACACCTTC. Translating it yields CASSLLGAHGYTF.